This TCR beta chain was profiled in a study of glioma-infiltrating T cells. Using RNA template, CDR3s of TCR alpha and beta were amplified with iRepertoire arm-PCR. One entry per CDR3 protein results from TCRdb running MiXCR on the multiplex PCR reads. The sample lists approximately 93,000 distinct CDR3 sequences; 40% were seen once. This clonotype was counted at least ten times. Trimming took off 0 bases at V and 7 bases at J, with 16 bases between the two ends. CDR1 and CDR2 from the germline V gene are LGHNA and YSLEER. CDR3 length equals 16 residues. Sequencing was carried out using glioma tissue, nonneoplastic brain tissue, or PBMCs (not recorded which). This receptor was identified in a human donor with low-grade glioma or glioblastoma, undergoing nonglioma brain surgery, or in good health (not recorded which). The V gene is TRBV4-3, the J gene TRBJ2-1, with unresolved D. The CDR3 region has the DNA TGCGCCAGCAGCCAAGACCCGGTCCCTACAAATAATGAGCAGTTCTTC. This gives the protein CASSQDPVPTNNEQFF.